This entry describes one TCR beta chain. This record comes from a study of blood T cell repertoires in COVID-19. Per the authors' pipeline: Estimation of nucleated cell counts relied on the amplification of reference gene primers. Some clones are missing from TCRdb's copy, which holds only in-frame ones; the method was immunoSEQ multiplex PCR. V, J and clone size derive from that table, while D and trimming were established from the DNA sequence. The repertoire holds fewer than 450,000 clones, with 88% as singletons. Germline V lookup: CDR1 MDHEN, CDR2 SYDVKM. This CDR3 region has 15 residues. The V and J ends lost 7 bases and 5 bases, in that order; junction bases with no gene match: 8. Ages ranged from about 18 to 89 years, with residence in about two dozen US areas.

Material for sequencing was PBMCs or T cells enriched from blood (not recorded which). This chain joins TRBV28 and TRBJ1-6, with TRBD1 matching over 7 bases. This sequence originates from a woman aged 18-29 years who had recovered from COVID-19. The DNA for the CDR3 is TGTGCCAGCACCGCGCCAGACAGGGATAATTCACCCCTCCACTTT. This translates into CASTAPDRDNSPLHF.